The next 17 T cell receptor beta chains were all read from a single sample in a study of HIV-infected patients and healthy controls. Each CDR3 protein gets one entry after TCRdb re-called the 5' RACE reads with MiXCR. The sample includes about 67,000 distinct CDR3 sequences, less than 20% of them seen just once. What was sequenced was CD4+ T cells from blood. The receptor source for this set is a human donor in good health.

This chain connects TRBV25-1 to TRBJ2-7, with TRBD2 matching over 9 bases. Trimming cost V 6 bases and J 4 bases; bases outside gene matches: 7. Germline values: CDR1 MGHDK, CDR2 SYGVNS. The CDR3 sequence is 14 residues long. The CDR3 loop is CASSRPGLAYEQYF. DNA of the CDR3: TGTGCCAGCAGCCGCCCGGGACTAGCATACGAGCAGTACTTC.

This clonotype appeared a few times. This chain joins TRBV19 and TRBJ2-7; 12 positions agree with TRBD2. Per germline, CDR1 LNHDA and CDR2 SQIVND (reference sequence). This CDR3 has 18 amino acids. Trimming at V came to 5 bases and at J to 7 bases, leaving 18 bases not matched to a gene. The CDR3 is CASSSLVLALAGGKEQYF. CDR3 nucleotides: TGTGCCAGTAGTTCCTTAGTCTTGGCACTAGCGGGAGGAAAAGAGCAGTACTTC.

The chain uses TRBV19 and TRBJ2-1; D may correspond to TRBD1 or TRBD2 (7 bases each). This CDR3 region has 16 residues. Germline V CDR1 and CDR2: LNHDA, SQIVND (reference sequence). Trimming stripped 3 bases from V and 7 bases from J, with 19 bases between. CDR3 sequence reads: CASSIGRGGGRNEQFF. The CDR3 region has the DNA TGTGCCAGTAGTATTGGCCGGGGAGGGGGCAGGAATGAGCAGTTCTTC. The entire variable domain, with the rest obtained from reference TRBV19 and TRBJ2-1, is as follows: DGGITQSPKYLFRKEGQNVTLSCEQNLNHDAMYWYRQDPGQGLRLIYYSQIVNDFQKGDIAEGYSVSREKKESFPLTVTSAQKNPTAFYLCASSIGRGGGRNEQFFGPGTRLTVL.

The rearrangement links TRBV6-6 to TRBJ1-1; possible D gene TRBD1, 5 bases. CDR3 size: 14 residues. V lost 0 bases and J 2 bases, leaving 7 bases between the germline ends. Germline V lookup: CDR1 MNHNY, CDR2 SVGAGI (reference sequence). The CDR3 coding sequence is TGTGCCAGCAGTTACTCGGGGACCAACACTGAAGCTTTCTTT. Protein sequence: CASSYSGTNTEAFF.

CDR3 sequence reads: CASSIEVRSYNEQFF. The CDR3 DNA follows: TGTGCCAGTAGTATAGAGGTGAGGTCCTACAATGAGCAGTTCTTC. This chain connects TRBV19 to TRBJ2-1; D is ambiguous. CDR3 size: 15 residues. The V and J ends lost 0 bases and 1 base respectively, with 7 bases between them. Germline values: CDR1 LNHDA, CDR2 SQIVND (reference sequence).

V gene TRBV24-1 combines with J gene TRBJ2-3; perhaps TRBD1 as D (6 bases). The germline V gene encodes CDR1 KGHDR and CDR2 SFDVKD. CDR3 length equals 16 residues. Trimming shortened V by 4 bases and J by 2 bases, and 15 bases separated the two germline ends. This CDR3 is CATSDPGQHITDTQYF. CDR3 nucleotides: TGTGCCACCAGTGACCCAGGACAGCACATCACAGATACGCAGTATTTT.

The rearrangement links TRBV7-2 to TRBJ2-6; D perhaps matches TRBD1 (5 bases). The CDR3 loop spans 17 amino acids. Deletions cut 3 bases from V and 5 bases from J, with 17 bases between. CDR1 SGHTA and CDR2 FQGNSA come from the germline V gene. The CDR3 region is CASSLFTGLPRANVLTF. CDR3 coding DNA: TGTGCCAGCAGCTTGTTCACAGGTCTTCCCCGGGCCAACGTCCTGACTTTC.

There are many counts of this clonotype. V and J are TRBV7-3 and TRBJ2-3; 8 bases are a match to TRBD2. Germline values: CDR1 SGHTA, CDR2 FQGTGA. V lost 7 bases and J lost 3; bases outside the gene matches: 6. This CDR3 has 14 amino acids. CDR3 loop: CASKTSVETDTQYF. The CDR3 DNA reads TGTGCCAGCAAGACTAGCGTAGAAACAGATACGCAGTATTTT.

This clonotype was found many times. J is TRBJ2-7 and V is TRBV18; 10 bases are a match to TRBD1. The CDR3 is 18 amino acids. CDR1 is KGHSH, CDR2 LQKENI, per germline. The V segment lost 6 bases and the J segment 3 bases; nucleotides outside the gene matches: 17. CDR3 amino acids: CASSHLAHGRDRGYEQYF. As DNA, the CDR3 is TGTGCCAGCTCCCACCTGGCTCATGGCCGGGACAGGGGCTACGAGCAGTACTTC. The whole variable domain, filled in from reference TRBV18 and TRBJ2-7, reads NAGVMQNPRHLVRRRGQEARLRCSPMKGHSHVYWYRQLPEEGLKFMVYLQKENIIDESGMPKERFSAEFPKEGPSILRIQQVVRGDSAAYFCASSHLAHGRDRGYEQYFGPGTRLTVT.

The chain carries TRBV6-5 and TRBJ2-1; 14 bases match TRBD2. This CDR3 region has 17 residues. V dropped 4 bases and J dropped 10; count of bases not matched to a gene: 12. Per the germline V gene, CDR1 is MNHEY and CDR2 is SVGAGI. This chain's CDR3 is CASSWSLTSGREKEQFF. The CDR3 bases are TGTGCCAGCAGTTGGTCCCTGACTAGCGGGAGGGAAAAGGAGCAGTTCTTC.

The table lists this clonotype with a count of one. The chain has TRBV6-2 or TRBV6-3 and TRBJ2-1; no firm D call. CDR3 size: 13 residues. V was shortened by 6 bases and J by 2 bases, with 8 bases between the two germline ends. Germline V CDR1 and CDR2: MNHEY, SVGEGT. CDR3 loop: CASSLRTYNEQFF. CDR3 in DNA: TGTGCCAGCAGCCTCCGGACCTACAATGAGCAGTTCTTC.

This clonotype was detected a few times. The chain combines TRBV11-2 with TRBJ1-6; D unclear. V lost 5 bases and J 6 bases, leaving 11 bases between the germline ends. The length of the CDR3 is 14 residues. Germline V gene lookup returns CDR1 SGHAT and CDR2 FQNNGV. CDR3 bases: TGTGCCAGCAGCCCCACTCTGGCTAATTCACCCCTCCACTTT. Translation: CASSPTLANSPLHF.

V gene TRBV7-2 combines with J gene TRBJ1-5; D is unclear. The V end was cut by 1 base, the J end by 3 bases, with 4 bases between. Germline V gene lookup returns CDR1 SGHTA and CDR2 FQGNSA. The CDR3 runs 13 residues. The CDR3 DNA reads TGTGCCAGCAGCTTAGGGCACAATCAGCCCCAGCATTTT. This translates into CASSLGHNQPQHF.

This clonotype was detected only a few times. The chain couples TRBV19 to TRBJ2-4, with unresolved D. V was shortened by 3 bases and J by 12 bases, with 18 bases between the two germline ends. Germline V CDR1 and CDR2: LNHDA, SQIVND (reference sequence). The CDR3 runs to 14 residues. The CDR3 spells CASSISLDPPYQYF. The CDR3 DNA is TGTGCCAGTAGTATTTCATTGGACCCCCCGTATCAGTACTTC.

This clonotype has a count of ten or more. DNA of the CDR3: TGTGCCAGCAGTGATGGCGATTACAATGAGCAGTTCTTC. This codes for CASSDGDYNEQFF. The V gene is TRBV2, the J gene TRBJ2-1; D is unresolved. The length of the CDR3 is 13 residues. V was trimmed by 3 bases and J by 4 bases, leaving 7 bases between them. Germline V lookup: CDR1 SNHLY, CDR2 FYNNEI.

This clonotype was detected only a few times. This chain connects TRBV4-2 to TRBJ2-7; 9 bases map to TRBD1. The length of the CDR3 is 13 residues. Germline lookup yields CDR1 LGHNA and CDR2 YNFKEQ. Unmatched junction bases numbered 3, after V lost 1 base and J lost 8 bases. CDR3 DNA: TGTGCCAGCAGCCAAGGGGACAGGGTGAAGCAGTACTTC. Protein product: CASSQGDRVKQYF.

The chain combines TRBV24-1 with TRBJ2-1; D gene ambiguous. CDR3 length: 15 residues. The V gene lost 1 base and the J gene lost 6 bases, with 12 bases spanning the gap. CDR1 is KGHDR and CDR2 is SFDVKD in the germline V gene. The DNA for the CDR3 is TGTGCCACCAGTGATTTCTCCCAATCAGGCAATGAGCAGTTCTTC. Translated, it gives CATSDFSQSGNEQFF.